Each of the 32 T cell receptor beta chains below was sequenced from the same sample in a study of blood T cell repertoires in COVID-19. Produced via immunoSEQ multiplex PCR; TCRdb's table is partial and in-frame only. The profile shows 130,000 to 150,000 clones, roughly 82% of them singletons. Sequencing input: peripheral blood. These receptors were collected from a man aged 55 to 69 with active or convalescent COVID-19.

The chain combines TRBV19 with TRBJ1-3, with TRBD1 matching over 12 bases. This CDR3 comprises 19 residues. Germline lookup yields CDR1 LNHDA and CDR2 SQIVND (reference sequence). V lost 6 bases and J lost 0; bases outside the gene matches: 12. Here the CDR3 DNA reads TGTGCCAGTAGGCCGGGACAGGGGGCACTTGGGAGCTCTGGAAACACCATATATTTT. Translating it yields CASRPGQGALGSSGNTIYF.

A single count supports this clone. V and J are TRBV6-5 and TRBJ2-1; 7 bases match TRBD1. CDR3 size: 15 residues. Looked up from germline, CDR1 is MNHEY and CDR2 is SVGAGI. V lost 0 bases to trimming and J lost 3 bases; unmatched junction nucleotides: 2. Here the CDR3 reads CASSYSPGGYNEQFF. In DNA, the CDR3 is TGTGCCAGCAGTTACTCCCCAGGGGGCTACAATGAGCAGTTCTTC.

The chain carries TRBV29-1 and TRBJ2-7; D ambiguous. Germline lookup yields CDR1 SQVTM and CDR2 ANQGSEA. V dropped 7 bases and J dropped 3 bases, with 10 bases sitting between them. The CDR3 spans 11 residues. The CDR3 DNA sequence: TGCAGCGGTAGCTTTCACTACGAGCAGTACTTC. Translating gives CSGSFHYEQYF.

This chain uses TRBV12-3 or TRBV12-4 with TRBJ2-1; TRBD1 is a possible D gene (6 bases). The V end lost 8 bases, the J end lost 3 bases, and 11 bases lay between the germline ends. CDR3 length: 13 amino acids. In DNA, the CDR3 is TGTGCCAGCGGGGGACAAGTCTACAATGAGCAGTTCTTC. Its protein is CASGGQVYNEQFF.

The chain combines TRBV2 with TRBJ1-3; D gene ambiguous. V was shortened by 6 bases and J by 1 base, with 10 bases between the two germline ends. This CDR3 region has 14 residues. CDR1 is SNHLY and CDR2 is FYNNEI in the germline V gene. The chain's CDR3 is CASRGDTSGNTIYF. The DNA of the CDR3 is TGTGCCAGCAGGGGCGACACTTCTGGAAACACCATATATTTT. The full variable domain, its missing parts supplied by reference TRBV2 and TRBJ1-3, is EPEVTQTPSHQVTQMGQEVILRCVPISNHLYFYWYRQILGQKVEFLVSFYNNEISEKSEIFDDQFSVERPDGSNFTLKIRSTKLEDSAMYFCASRGDTSGNTIYFGEGSWLTVV.

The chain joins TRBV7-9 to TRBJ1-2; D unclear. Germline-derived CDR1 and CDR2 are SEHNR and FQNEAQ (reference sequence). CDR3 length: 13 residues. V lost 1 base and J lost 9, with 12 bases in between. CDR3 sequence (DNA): TGTGCCAGCAGCTTAGTTCCCGCGGGAAGCTACACCTTC. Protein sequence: CASSLVPAGSYTF.

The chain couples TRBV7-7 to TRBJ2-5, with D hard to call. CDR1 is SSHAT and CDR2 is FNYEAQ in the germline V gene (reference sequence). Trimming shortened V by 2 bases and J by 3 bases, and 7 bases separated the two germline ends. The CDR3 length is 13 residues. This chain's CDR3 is CASSLYLKETQYF. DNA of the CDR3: TGTGCCAGCAGCTTATACCTAAAAGAGACCCAGTACTTC.

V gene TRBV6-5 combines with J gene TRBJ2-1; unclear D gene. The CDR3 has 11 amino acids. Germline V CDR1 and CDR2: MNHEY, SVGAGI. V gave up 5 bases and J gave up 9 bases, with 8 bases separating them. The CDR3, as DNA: TGTGCCAGCAGTACATACCGTGAGCAGTTCTTC. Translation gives CASSTYREQFF.

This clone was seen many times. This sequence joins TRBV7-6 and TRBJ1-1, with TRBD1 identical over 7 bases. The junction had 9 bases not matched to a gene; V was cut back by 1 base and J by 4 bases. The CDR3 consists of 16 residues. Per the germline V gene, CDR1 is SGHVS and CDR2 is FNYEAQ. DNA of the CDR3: TGTGCCAGCAGCTTAGTAGGACAGGAGTACGCCACTGAAGCTTTCTTT. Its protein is CASSLVGQEYATEAFF.

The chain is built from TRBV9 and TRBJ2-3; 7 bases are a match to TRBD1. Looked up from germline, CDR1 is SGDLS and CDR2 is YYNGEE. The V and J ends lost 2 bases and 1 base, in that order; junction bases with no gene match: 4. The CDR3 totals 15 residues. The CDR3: CASSVVGTGTDTQYF. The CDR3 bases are TGTGCCAGCAGCGTTGTAGGGACAGGCACAGATACGCAGTATTTT.

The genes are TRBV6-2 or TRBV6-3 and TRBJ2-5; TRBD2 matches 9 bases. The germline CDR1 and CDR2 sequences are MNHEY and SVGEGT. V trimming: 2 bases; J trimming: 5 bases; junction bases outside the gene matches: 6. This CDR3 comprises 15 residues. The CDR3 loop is CASSYAAGGLETQYF. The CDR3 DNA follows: TGTGCCAGCAGTTACGCGGCGGGGGGGCTGGAGACCCAGTACTTC.

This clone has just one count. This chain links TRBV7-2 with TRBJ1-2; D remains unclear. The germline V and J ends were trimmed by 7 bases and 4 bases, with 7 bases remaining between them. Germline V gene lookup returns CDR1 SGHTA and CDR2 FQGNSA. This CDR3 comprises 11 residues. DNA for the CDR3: TGTGCCAGCATCGAGCTCTATGGCTACACCTTC. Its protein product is CASIELYGYTF. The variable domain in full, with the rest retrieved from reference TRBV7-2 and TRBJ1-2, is GAGVSQSPSNKVTEKGKDVELRCDPISGHTALYWYRQSLGQGLEFLIYFQGNSAPDKSGLPSDRFSAERTGGSVSTLTIQRTQQEDSAVYLCASIELYGYTFGSGTRLTVV.

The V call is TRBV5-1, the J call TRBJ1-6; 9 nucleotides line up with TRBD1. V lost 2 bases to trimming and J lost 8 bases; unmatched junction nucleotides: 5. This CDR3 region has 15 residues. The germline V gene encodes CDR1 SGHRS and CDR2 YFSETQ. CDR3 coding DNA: TGCGCCAGCAGCTTTGGGGGACAGGGTGATTCACCCCTCCACTTT. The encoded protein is CASSFGGQGDSPLHF.

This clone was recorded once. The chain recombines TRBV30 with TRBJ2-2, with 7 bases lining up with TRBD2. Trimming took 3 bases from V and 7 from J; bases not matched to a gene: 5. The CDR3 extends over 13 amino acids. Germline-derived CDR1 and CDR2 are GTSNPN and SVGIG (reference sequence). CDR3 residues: CAWRRENYGELFF. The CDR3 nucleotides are TGTGCCTGGAGGCGGGAGAATTACGGGGAGCTGTTTTTT.

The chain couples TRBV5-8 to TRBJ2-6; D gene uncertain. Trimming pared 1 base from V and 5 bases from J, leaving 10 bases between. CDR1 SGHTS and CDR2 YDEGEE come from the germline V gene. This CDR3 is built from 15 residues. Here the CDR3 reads CASSLRVTRANVLTF. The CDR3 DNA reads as TGTGCCAGCAGCTTGCGGGTGACCAGGGCCAACGTCCTGACTTTC.

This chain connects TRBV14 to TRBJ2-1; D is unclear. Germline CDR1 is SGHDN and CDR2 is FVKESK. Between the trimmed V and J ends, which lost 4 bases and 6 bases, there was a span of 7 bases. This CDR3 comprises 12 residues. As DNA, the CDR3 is TGTGCCAGCAGCCCCCCGGGCAATGAGCAGTTCTTC. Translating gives CASSPPGNEQFF. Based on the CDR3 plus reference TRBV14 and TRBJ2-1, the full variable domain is EAGVTQFPSHSVIEKGQTVTLRCDPISGHDNLYWYRRVMGKEIKFLLHFVKESKQDESGMPNNRFLAERTGGTYSTLKVQPAELEDSGVYFCASSPPGNEQFFGPGTRLTVL.

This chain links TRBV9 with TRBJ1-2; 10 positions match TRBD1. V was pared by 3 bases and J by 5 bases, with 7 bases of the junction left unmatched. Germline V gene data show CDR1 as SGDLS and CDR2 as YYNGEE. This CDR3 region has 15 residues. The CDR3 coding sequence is TGTGCCAGCAGCGAGGGACAGGGGTTCAATTATGGCTACACCTTC. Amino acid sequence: CASSEGQGFNYGYTF.

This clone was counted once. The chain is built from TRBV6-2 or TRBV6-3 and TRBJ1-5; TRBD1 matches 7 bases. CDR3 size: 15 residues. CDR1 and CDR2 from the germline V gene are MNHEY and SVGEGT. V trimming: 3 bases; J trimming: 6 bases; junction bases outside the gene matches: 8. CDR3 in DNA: TGTGCCAGCAGTTATCGCGACAGGGTGGTTCAGCCCCAGCATTTT. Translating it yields CASSYRDRVVQPQHF.

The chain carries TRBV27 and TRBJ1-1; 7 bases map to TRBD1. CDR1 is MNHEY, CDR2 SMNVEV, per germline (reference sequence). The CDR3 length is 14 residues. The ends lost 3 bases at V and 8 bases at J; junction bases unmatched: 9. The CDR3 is CASSLRDSRDEAFF. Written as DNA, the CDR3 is TGTGCCAGCAGTTTGAGGGACAGTCGGGACGAAGCTTTCTTT.

DNA of the CDR3: TGTGCCAGTAGTGGAGAACAGGGGGCCGGCTCCTACAATGAGCAGTTCTTC. This translates into CASSGEQGAGSYNEQFF. V and J are TRBV19 and TRBJ2-1, with 9 bases matching TRBD1. In germline, CDR1 is LNHDA, CDR2 SQIVND (reference sequence). J gave up 0 bases and V 5 bases, and 8 bases lay outside the gene matches. CDR3 length equals 17 residues. The variable domain in full, completed from reference TRBV19 and TRBJ2-1, reads DGGITQSPKYLFRKEGQNVTLSCEQNLNHDAMYWYRQDPGQGLRLIYYSQIVNDFQKGDIAEGYSVSREKKESFPLTVTSAQKNPTAFYLCASSGEQGAGSYNEQFFGPGTRLTVL.

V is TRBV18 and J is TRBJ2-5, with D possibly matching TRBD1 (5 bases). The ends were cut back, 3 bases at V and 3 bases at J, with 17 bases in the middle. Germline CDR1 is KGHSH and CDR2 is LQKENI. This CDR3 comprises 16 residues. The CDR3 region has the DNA TGTGCCAGCTCACCGGTAAAATCCTTCAGGGAAGAGACCCAGTACTTC. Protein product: CASSPVKSFREETQYF.

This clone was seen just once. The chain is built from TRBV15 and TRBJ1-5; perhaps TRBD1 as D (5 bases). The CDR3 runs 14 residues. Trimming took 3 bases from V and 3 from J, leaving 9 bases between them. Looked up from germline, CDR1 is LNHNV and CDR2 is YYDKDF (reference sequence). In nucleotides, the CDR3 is TGTGCCACCAGCAGGGACACGTACAATCAGCCCCAGCATTTT. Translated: CATSRDTYNQPQHF.

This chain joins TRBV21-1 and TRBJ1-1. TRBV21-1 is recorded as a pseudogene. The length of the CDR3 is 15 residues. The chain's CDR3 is CASSKFGGRPTEAFF. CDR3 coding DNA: TGTGCCAGCAGCAAATTTGGAGGGCGGCCAACTGAAGCTTTCTTT.

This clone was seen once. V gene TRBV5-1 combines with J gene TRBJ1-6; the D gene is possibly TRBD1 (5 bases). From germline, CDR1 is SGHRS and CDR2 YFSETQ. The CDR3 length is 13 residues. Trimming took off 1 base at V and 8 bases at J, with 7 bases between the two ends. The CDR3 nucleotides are TGCGCCAGCAGCTTGATAGGGGATTCACCCCTCCACTTT. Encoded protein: CASSLIGDSPLHF.

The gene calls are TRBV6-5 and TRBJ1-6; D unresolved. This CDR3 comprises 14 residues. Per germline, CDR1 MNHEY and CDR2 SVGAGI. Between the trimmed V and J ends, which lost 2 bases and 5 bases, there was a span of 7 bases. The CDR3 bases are TGTGCCAGCAGTTACAACAGAAATAATTCACCCCTCCACTTT. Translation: CASSYNRNNSPLHF.

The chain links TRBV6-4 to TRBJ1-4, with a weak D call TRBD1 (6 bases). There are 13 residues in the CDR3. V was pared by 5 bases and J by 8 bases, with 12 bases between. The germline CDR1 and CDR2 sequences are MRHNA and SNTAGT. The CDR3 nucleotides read TGTGCCAGCAGTTGGGGGCAAGGGGAAAAACTGTTTTTT. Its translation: CASSWGQGEKLFF.

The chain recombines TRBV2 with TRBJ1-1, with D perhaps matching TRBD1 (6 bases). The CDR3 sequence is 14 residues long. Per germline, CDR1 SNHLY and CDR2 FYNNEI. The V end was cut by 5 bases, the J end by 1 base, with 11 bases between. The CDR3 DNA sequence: TGTGCCAGCAGTACTGGACAGACGAACACTGAAGCTTTCTTT. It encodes CASSTGQTNTEAFF.

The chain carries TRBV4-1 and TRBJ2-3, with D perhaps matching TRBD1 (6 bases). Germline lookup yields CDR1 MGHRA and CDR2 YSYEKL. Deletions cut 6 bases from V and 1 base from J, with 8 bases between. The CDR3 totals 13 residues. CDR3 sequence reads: CASSRQGTDTQYF. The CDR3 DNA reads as TGCGCCAGCAGTAGACAGGGCACAGATACGCAGTATTTT.

The DNA for the CDR3 is TGTGCCAGCAGCCACGGGTATGCAGATACGCAGTATTTT. Its protein is CASSHGYADTQYF. The rearrangement uses TRBV11-3 and TRBJ2-3, with D uncertain. The V gene lost 5 bases and the J gene lost 4 bases, with 10 bases spanning the gap. CDR3 length: 13 amino acids. Germline V gives CDR1 SGHNT, CDR2 YENEEA.

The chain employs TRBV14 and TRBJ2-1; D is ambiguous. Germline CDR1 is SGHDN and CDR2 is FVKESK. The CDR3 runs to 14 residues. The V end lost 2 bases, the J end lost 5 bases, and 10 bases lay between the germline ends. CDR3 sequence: CASSQLNLNNEQFF. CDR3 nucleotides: TGTGCCAGCAGCCAACTGAACCTAAACAATGAGCAGTTCTTC.

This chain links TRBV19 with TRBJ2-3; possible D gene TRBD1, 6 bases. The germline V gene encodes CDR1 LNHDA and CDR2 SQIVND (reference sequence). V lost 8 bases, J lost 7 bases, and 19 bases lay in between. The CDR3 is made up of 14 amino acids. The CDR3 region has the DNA TGTGCCAGTCTTCATCTCGACAGGCCTAATACGCAGTATTTT. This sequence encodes CASLHLDRPNTQYF.

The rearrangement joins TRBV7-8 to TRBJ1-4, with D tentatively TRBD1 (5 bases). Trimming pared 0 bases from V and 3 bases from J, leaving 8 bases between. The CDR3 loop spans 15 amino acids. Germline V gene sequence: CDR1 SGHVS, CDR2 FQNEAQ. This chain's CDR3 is CASSLADRPNEKLFF. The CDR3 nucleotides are TGTGCCAGCAGCTTAGCAGACAGACCTAATGAAAAACTGTTTTTT.